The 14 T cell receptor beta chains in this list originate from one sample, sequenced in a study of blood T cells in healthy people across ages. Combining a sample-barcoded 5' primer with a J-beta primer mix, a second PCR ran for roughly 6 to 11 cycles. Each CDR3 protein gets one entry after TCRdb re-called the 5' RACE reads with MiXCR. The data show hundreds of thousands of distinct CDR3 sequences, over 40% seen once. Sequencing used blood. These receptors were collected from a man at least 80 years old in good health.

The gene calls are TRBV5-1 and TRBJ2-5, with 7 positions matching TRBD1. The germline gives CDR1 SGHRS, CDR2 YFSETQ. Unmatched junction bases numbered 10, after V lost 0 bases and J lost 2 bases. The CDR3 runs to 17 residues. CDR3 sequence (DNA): TGCGCCAGCAGCTTGGCACCAGCCGGGACAGAACAAGAGACCCAGTACTTC. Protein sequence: CASSLAPAGTEQETQYF.

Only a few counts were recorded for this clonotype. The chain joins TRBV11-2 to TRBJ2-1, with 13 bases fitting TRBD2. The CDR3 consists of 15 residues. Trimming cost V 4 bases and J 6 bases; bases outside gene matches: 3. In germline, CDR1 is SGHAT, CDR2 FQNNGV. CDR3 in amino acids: CASSWGLAGSNEQFF. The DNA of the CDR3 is TGTGCCAGCAGCTGGGGACTAGCGGGGAGCAATGAGCAGTTCTTC.

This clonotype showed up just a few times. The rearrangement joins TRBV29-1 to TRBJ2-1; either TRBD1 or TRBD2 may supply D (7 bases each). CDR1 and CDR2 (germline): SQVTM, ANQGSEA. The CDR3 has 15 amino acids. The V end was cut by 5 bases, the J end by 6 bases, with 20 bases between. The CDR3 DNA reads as TGCAGCGTTTTCCCGGGGAGGGGGCAGGGCAATGAGCAGTTCTTC. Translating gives CSVFPGRGQGNEQFF.

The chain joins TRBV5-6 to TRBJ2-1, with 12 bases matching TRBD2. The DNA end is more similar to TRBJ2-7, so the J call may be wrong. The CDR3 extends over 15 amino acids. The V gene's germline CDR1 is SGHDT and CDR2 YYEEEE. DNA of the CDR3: TGTGCCAGCAGCTTGTTTCTAGCGGGGGGGAATGAGCAGTACTTC. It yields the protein CASSLFLAGGNEQYF.

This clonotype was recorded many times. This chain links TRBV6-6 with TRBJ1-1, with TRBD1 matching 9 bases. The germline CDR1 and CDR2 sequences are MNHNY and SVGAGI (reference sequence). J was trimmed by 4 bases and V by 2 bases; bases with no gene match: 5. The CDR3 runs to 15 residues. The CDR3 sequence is CASSYPDRGITEAFF. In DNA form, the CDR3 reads TGTGCCAGCAGTTACCCCGACAGGGGGATCACTGAAGCTTTCTTT.

The CDR3 coding sequence is TGTGCCAGCAGTCCGACAGGGGTCGACGGCTACACCTTC. This encodes CASSPTGVDGYTF. The gene calls are TRBV6-5 and TRBJ1-2; TRBD1 aligns across 8 bases. Germline CDR1 reads MNHEY; CDR2 reads SVGAGI. Unmatched junction bases numbered 7, after V lost 5 bases and J lost 8 bases. The CDR3 has 13 residues.

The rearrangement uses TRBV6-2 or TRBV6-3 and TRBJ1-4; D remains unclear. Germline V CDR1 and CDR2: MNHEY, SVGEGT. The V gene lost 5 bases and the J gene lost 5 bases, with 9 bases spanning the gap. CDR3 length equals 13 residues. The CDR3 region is CASSLLGNEKLFF. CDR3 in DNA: TGTGCCAGCAGTCTCTTAGGAAATGAAAAACTGTTTTTT.

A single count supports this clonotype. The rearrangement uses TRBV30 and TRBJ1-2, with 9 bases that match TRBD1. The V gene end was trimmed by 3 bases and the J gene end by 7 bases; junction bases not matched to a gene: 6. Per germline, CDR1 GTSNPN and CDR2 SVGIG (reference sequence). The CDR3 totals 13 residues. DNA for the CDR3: TGTGCCTGGAGGAGGACAGGGGATTGTGGCTACACCTTC. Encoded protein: CAWRRTGDCGYTF. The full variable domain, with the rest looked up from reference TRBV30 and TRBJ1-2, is SQTIHQWPATLVQPVGSPLSLECTVEGTSNPNLYWYRQAAGRGLQLLFYSVGIGQISSEVPQNLSASRPQDRQFILSSKKLLLSDSGFYLCAWRRTGDCGYTFGSGTRLTVV.

In DNA, the CDR3 is TGTGCCAGCAGCTTAGTTTTTCGTGACAGCGCCTACGAGCAGTACTTC. Translating gives CASSLVFRDSAYEQYF. V and J are TRBV7-9 and TRBJ2-7; TRBD1 might be the D (5 bases). Germline values: CDR1 SEHNR, CDR2 FQNEAQ (reference sequence). V shed 1 base and J shed 2 bases, with 15 bases lying between them. CDR3 length: 16 residues.

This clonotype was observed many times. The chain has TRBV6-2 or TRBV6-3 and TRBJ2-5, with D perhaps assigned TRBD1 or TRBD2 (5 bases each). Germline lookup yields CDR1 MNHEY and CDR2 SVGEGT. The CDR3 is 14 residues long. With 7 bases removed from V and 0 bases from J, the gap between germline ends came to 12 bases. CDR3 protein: CASTLGTHQETQYF. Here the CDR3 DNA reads TGTGCCAGCACCCTCGGGACGCACCAAGAGACCCAGTACTTC.

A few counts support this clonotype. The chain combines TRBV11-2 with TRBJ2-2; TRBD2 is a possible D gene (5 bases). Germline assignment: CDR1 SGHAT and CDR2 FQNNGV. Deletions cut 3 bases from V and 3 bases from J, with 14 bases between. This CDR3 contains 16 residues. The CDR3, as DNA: TGTGCCAGCAGCTTGTATATGGGAGCGGACACCGGGGAGCTGTTTTTT. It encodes CASSLYMGADTGELFF.

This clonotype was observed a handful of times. The CDR3 loop reads CASSQSDPRSDTQYF. The CDR3 coding sequence is TGTGCCAGCAGCCAATCAGATCCTAGATCAGATACGCAGTATTTT. V is TRBV4-2 and J is TRBJ2-3; D not resolved. The ends were cut back, 2 bases at V and 4 bases at J, with 13 bases in the middle. The CDR3 loop spans 15 amino acids. Germline CDR1 reads LGHNA; CDR2 reads YNFKEQ.

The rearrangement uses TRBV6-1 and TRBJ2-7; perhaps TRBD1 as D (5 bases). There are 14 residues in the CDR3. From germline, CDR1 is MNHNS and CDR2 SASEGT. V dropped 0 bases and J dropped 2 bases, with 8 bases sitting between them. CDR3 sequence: CASSEAPGPYEQYF. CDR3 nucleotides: TGTGCCAGCAGTGAAGCCCCAGGGCCCTACGAGCAGTACTTC.

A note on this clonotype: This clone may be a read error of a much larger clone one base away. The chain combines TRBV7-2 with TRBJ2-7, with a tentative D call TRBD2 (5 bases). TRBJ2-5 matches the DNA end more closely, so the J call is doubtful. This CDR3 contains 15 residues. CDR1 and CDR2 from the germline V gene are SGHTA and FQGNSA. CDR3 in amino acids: CASSVQRSSAETQYF. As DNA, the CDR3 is TGTGCCAGCAGCGTCCAGCGGTCGAGTGCAGAGACCCAGTACTTC.